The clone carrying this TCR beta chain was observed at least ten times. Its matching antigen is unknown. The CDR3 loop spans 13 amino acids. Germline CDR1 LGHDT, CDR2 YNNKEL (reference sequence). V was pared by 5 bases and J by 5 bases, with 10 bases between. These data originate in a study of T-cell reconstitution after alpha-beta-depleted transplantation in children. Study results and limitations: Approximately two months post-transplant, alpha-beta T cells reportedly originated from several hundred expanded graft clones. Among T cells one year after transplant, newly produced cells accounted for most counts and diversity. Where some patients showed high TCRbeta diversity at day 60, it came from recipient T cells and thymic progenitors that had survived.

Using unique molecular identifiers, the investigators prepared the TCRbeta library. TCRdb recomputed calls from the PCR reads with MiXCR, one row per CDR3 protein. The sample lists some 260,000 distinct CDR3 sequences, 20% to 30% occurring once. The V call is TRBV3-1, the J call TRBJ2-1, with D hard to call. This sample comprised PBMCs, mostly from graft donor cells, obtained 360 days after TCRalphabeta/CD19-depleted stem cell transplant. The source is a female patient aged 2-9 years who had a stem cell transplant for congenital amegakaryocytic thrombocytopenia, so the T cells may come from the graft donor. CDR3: CASSFWLNNEQFF. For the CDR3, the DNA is TGTGCCAGCAGCTTTTGGTTGAACAATGAGCAGTTCTTC.